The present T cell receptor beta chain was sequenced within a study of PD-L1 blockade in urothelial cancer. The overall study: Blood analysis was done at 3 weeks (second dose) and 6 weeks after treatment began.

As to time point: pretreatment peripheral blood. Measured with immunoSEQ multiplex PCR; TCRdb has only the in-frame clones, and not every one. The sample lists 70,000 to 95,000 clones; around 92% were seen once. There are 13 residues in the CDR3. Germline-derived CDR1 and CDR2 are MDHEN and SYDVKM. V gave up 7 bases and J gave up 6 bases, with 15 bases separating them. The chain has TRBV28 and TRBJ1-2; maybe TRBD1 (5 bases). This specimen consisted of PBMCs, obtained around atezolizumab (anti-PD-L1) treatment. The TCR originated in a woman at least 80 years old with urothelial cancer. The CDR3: CASTGGGVDGYTF. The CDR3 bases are TGTGCCAGCACCGGCGGGGGGGTCGATGGCTACACCTTC.